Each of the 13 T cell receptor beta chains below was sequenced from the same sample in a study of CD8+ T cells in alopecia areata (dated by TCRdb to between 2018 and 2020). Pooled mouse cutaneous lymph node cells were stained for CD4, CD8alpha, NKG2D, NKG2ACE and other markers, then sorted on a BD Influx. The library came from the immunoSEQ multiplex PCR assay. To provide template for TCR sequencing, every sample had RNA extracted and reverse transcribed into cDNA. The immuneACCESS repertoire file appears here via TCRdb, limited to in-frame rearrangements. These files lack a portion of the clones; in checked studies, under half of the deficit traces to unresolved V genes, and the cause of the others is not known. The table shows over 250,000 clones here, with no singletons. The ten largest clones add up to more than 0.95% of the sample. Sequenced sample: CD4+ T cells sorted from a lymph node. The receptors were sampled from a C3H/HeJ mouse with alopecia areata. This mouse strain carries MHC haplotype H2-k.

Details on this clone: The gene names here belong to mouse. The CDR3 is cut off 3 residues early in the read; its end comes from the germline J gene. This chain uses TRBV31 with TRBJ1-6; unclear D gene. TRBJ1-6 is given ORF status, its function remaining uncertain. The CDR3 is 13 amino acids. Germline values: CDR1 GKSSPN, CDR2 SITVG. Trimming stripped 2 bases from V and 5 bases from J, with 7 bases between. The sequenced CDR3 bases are TGTGCCTGGAGTTATACAGATAATTCGCCC. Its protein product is CAWSYTDNSP. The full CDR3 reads CAWSYTDNSPLYF.

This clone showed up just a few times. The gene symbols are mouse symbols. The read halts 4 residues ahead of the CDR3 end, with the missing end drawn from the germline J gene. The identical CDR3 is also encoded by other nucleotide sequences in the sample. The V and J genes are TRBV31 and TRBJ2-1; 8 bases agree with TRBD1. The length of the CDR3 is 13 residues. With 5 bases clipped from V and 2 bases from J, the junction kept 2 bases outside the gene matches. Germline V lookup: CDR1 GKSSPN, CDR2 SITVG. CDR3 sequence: CAWDRGDYAEQFF. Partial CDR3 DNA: TGTGCCTGGGACAGGGGAGACTATGCT.

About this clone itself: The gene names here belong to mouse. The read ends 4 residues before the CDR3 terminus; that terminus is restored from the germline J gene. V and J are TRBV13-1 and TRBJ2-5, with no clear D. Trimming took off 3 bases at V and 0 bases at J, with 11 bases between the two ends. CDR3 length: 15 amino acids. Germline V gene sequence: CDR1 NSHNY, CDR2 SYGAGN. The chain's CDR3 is CASSAVRINQDTQYF. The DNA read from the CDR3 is TGTGCCAGCAGTGCAGTCAGAATTAACCAAGAC.

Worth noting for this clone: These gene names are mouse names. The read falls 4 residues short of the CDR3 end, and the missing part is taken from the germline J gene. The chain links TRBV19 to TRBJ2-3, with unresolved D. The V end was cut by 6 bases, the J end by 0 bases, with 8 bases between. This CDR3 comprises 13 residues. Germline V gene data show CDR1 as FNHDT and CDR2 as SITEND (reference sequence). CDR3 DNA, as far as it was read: TGTGCCAGCACAAGGGTTAGTGCAGAA. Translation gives CASTRVSAE. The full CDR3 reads CASTRVSAETLYF.

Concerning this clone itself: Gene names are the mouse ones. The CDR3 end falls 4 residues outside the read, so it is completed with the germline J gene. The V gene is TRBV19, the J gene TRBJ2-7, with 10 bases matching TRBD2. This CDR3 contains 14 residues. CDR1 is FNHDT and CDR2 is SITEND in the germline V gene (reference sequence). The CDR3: CASSHDWGAYEQYF. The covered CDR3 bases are TGTGCCAGCAGTCATGACTGGGGGGCGTAT. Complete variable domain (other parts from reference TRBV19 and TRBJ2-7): GGIITQTPKFLIGQEGQKLTLKCQQNFNHDTMYWYRQDSGKGLRLIYYSITENDLQKGDLSEGYDASREKKSSFSLTVTSAQKNEMAVFLCASSHDWGAYEQYFGPGTRLTVL.

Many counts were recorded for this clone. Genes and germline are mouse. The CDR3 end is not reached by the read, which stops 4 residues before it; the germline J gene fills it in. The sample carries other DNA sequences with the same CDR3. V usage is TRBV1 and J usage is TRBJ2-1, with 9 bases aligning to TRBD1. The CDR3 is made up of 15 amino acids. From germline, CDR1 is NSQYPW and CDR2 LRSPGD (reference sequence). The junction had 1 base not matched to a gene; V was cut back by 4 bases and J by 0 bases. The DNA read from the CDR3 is TGCACCTGCAGTGGGGGACAGGGTAACTATGCT. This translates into CTCSGGQGNYA. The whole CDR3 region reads CTCSGGQGNYAEQFF.

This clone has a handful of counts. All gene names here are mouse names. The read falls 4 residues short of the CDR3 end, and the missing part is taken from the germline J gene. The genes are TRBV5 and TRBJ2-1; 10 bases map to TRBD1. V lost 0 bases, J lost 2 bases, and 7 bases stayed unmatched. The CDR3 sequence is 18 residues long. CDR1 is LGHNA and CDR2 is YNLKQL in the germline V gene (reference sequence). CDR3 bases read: TGTGCCAGCAGCCAAGATCCCTGGGACAGGGGCGACTATGCT. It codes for CASSQDPWDRGDYA. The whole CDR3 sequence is CASSQDPWDRGDYAEQFF.

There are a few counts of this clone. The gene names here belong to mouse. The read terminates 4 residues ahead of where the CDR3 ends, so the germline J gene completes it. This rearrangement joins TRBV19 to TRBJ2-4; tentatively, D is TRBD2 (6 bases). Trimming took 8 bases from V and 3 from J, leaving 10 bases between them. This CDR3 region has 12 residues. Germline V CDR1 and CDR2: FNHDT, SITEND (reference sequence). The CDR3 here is CARTLGQNTLYF. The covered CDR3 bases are TGTGCCAGGACTCTGGGGCAAAAC.

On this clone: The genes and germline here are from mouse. The sequenced part of the CDR3 DNA is TGTGCCAGCAGTATCCAGGGGGCAACAAACACA. Translation gives CASSIQGATNT. The full CDR3 is CASSIQGATNTEVFF. This chain links TRBV19 with TRBJ1-1; 8 nucleotides match TRBD1. The read terminates 4 residues ahead of where the CDR3 ends, so the germline J gene completes it. The length of the CDR3 is 15 residues. Trimming at V came to 2 bases and at J to 0 bases, leaving 3 bases not matched to a gene. The V gene's germline CDR1 is FNHDT and CDR2 SITEND (reference sequence).

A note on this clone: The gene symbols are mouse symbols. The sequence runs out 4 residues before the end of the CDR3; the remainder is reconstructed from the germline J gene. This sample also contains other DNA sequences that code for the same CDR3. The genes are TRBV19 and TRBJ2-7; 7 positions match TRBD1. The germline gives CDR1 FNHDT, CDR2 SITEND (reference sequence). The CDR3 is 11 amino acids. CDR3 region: CASRGQYEQYF. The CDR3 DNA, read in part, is TGTGCCAGCAGGGGACAGTAT.

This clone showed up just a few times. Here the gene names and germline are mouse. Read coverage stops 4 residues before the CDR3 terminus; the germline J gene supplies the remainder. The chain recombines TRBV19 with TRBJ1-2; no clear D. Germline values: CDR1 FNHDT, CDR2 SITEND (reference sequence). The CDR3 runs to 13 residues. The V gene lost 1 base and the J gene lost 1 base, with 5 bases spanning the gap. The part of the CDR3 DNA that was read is TGTGCCAGCAGTATACACGGAAACTCC. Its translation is CASSIHGNS. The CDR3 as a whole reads CASSIHGNSDYTF. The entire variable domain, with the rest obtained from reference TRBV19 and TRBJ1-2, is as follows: GGIITQTPKFLIGQEGQKLTLKCQQNFNHDTMYWYRQDSGKGLRLIYYSITENDLQKGDLSEGYDASREKKSSFSLTVTSAQKNEMAVFLCASSIHGNSDYTFGSGTRLLVI.

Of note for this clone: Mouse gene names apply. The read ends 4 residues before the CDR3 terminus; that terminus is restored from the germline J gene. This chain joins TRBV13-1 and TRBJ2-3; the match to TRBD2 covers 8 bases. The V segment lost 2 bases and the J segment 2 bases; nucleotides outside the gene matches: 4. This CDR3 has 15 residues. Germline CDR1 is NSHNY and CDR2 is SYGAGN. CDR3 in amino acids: CASSDRGGAAETLYF. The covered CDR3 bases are TGTGCCAGCAGTGACCGGGGGGGCGCTGCAGAA.

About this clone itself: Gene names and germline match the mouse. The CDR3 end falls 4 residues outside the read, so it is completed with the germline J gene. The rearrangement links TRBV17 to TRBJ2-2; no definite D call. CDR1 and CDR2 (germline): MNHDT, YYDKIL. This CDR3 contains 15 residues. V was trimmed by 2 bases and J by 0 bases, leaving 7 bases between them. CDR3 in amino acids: CASSRPASNTGQLYF. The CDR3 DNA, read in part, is TGTGCTAGCAGTAGACCAGCTTCAAACACCGGG.